These 20 T cell receptor beta chains came from one sample sequenced in a study of T cell responses to AZD1222 COVID-19 vaccine. This table comes from immunoSEQ multiplex PCR, and its TCRdb copy is limited to in-frame clones, with some not included. This table holds roughly 140,000 clones, approximately 86% found once. Here the sequenced sample was peripheral blood, taken after recovery from COVID-19. These receptors all come from an adult who had recovered from COVID-19.

V and J are TRBV28 and TRBJ1-5; D is unresolved. The V gene's germline CDR1 is MDHEN and CDR2 SYDVKM. Trimming removed 3 bases from V and 11 bases from J, with 11 bases in between. This CDR3 has 12 amino acids. CDR3 DNA sequence: TGTGCCAGCAGTTTGTCCCTGACGGCCCAGCATTTT. It codes for CASSLSLTAQHF.

The chain uses TRBV29-1 and TRBJ2-2; perhaps TRBD1 as D (6 bases). V gave up 3 bases and J gave up 0 bases, with 8 bases separating them. The CDR3 totals 14 residues. The germline gives CDR1 SQVTM, CDR2 ANQGSEA. CDR3 in amino acids: CSVDKGANTGELFF. CDR3 DNA sequence: TGCAGCGTTGATAAGGGGGCGAACACCGGGGAGCTGTTTTTT.

This clone was counted a few times. V and J are TRBV11-1 and TRBJ1-1; D perhaps matches TRBD1 (5 bases). Germline V CDR1 and CDR2: SGHAT, FQDESV (reference sequence). The CDR3 has 15 amino acids. The germline V and J ends were trimmed by 3 bases and 1 base, with 12 bases remaining between them. CDR3 residues: CASSFSDSGNTEAFF. The CDR3 DNA is TGTGCCAGCAGCTTTTCCGACAGCGGGAACACTGAAGCTTTCTTT.

J is TRBJ1-5 and V is TRBV2, with D hard to call. The V gene's germline CDR1 is SNHLY and CDR2 FYNNEI. The CDR3 is 13 residues long. V was pared by 4 bases and J by 5 bases, with 9 bases between. CDR3 in DNA: TGTGCCAGCAGTGCCGGGGTTTATCAGCCCCAGCATTTT. It is translated as CASSAGVYQPQHF.

In its sample, this clone was seen a few times. CDR3 loop: CASRPAGESNEQYF. DNA of the CDR3: TGTGCCAGCAGGCCAGCGGGAGAAAGCAACGAGCAGTACTTC. The chain is built from TRBV28 and TRBJ2-7, with 8 bases fitting TRBD2. This CDR3 is 14 amino acids long. Germline V CDR1 and CDR2: MDHEN, SYDVKM. After removal of 6 bases from V and 5 bases from J, the junction contained 9 bases not matched to a gene.

The chain combines TRBV5-1 with TRBJ1-3; no clear D gene. The CDR3 is 15 residues long. The ends were cut back, 0 bases at V and 1 base at J, with 8 bases in the middle. Germline V lookup: CDR1 SGHRS, CDR2 YFSETQ. The CDR3 sequence: CASSLDGKSGNTIYF. CDR3 nucleotides: TGCGCCAGCAGCTTGGACGGCAAATCTGGAAACACCATATATTTT.

This chain links TRBV15 with TRBJ2-1, with a weak D call TRBD1 (6 bases). Germline CDR1 LNHNV, CDR2 YYDKDF (reference sequence). The V end lost 0 bases, the J end lost 2 bases, and 11 bases lay between the germline ends. The length of the CDR3 is 16 residues. This chain's CDR3 is CATSRDRGGTYNEQFF. The CDR3, as DNA: TGTGCCACCAGCAGAGATAGAGGGGGTACCTACAATGAGCAGTTCTTC.

This clone showed up just once. Here the CDR3 reads CASSETTVGSPLHF. DNA for the CDR3: TGTGCCAGCAGTGAAACTACCGTGGGTTCACCCCTCCACTTT. The V gene is TRBV2, the J gene TRBJ1-6; no definite D call. The germline CDR1 and CDR2 sequences are SNHLY and FYNNEI. The CDR3 is 14 residues long. V lost 2 bases and J lost 9, with 11 bases in between.

The chain employs TRBV19 and TRBJ1-5, with a possible D match to TRBD1 (6 bases). Germline lookup yields CDR1 LNHDA and CDR2 SQIVND (reference sequence). The CDR3 totals 14 residues. V was trimmed by 9 bases and J by 2 bases, leaving 14 bases between them. CDR3 bases: TGTGCCAGCAGGCGGGGGGCTGGCAATCAGCCCCAGCATTTT. Protein product: CASRRGAGNQPQHF.

Notes on this clone: Its ends do not fully match the called genes, so a read error is possible. The chain employs TRBV7-3 and TRBJ2-3; 13 positions match TRBD2. CDR1 is SGHTA, CDR2 FQGTGA, per germline. This CDR3 spans 19 amino acids. The CDR3 coding sequence is TGTGCCAGCAGCCTAACTAGCGGGGGGGGCAGAGGGATACGCACGCCGCAGTATTTT. Translation gives CASSLTSGGGRGIRTPQYF.

The chain couples TRBV28 to TRBJ1-1; D uncertain. CDR1 is MDHEN, CDR2 SYDVKM, per germline. V lost 3 bases and J lost 0, with 11 bases in between. This CDR3 contains 15 residues. The CDR3, as DNA: TGTGCCAGCAGTTTGGCACAAGATATGAACACTGAAGCTTTCTTT. This gives the protein CASSLAQDMNTEAFF.

The J gene is TRBJ1-2, the V gene TRBV19, with unresolved D. V was shortened by 1 base and J by 4 bases, with 10 bases between the two germline ends. Germline CDR1 and CDR2: LNHDA and SQIVND (reference sequence). This CDR3 has 14 amino acids. CDR3 in DNA: TGTGCCAGTAGTATAGTCGAAGGGATCTATGGCTACACCTTC. Translated, it gives CASSIVEGIYGYTF.

The rearrangement joins TRBV19 to TRBJ1-1; no definite D call. The CDR3 runs to 16 residues. Looked up from germline, CDR1 is LNHDA and CDR2 is SQIVND (reference sequence). The V end lost 4 bases, the J end lost 0 bases, and 15 bases lay between the germline ends. Here the CDR3 reads CASSKDPFSMNTEAFF. The DNA of the CDR3 is TGTGCCAGTAGTAAAGATCCCTTCTCGATGAACACTGAAGCTTTCTTT.

The chain recombines TRBV4-3 with TRBJ2-7, with 11 nucleotides matching TRBD1. The V gene end was trimmed by 0 bases and the J gene end by 3 bases; junction bases not matched to a gene: 1. Germline values: CDR1 LGHNA, CDR2 YSLEER. This CDR3 comprises 15 residues. CDR3 in amino acids: CASSQEGTGGYEQYF. The CDR3 DNA sequence: TGCGCCAGCAGCCAAGAGGGGACAGGGGGCTACGAGCAGTACTTC.

The J gene is TRBJ2-7, the V gene TRBV2; D not resolved. Deletions cut 5 bases from V and 6 bases from J, with 14 bases between. Germline lookup yields CDR1 SNHLY and CDR2 FYNNEI. The CDR3 is 13 amino acids. DNA for the CDR3: TGTGCCAGCAGTTACGTGGGTACAGTCGAGCAGTACTTC. The encoded protein is CASSYVGTVEQYF.

This chain connects TRBV5-1 to TRBJ1-1; tentative D call: TRBD1 (6 bases). The length of the CDR3 is 15 residues. Trimming shortened V by 0 bases and J by 2 bases, and 11 bases separated the two germline ends. From germline, CDR1 is SGHRS and CDR2 YFSETQ. The CDR3 sequence is CASSLAGTPNTEAFF. CDR3 sequence (DNA): TGCGCCAGCAGCTTGGCCGGGACACCAAACACTGAAGCTTTCTTT.

This chain links TRBV28 with TRBJ2-7; possible D gene TRBD2, 6 bases. The CDR3 length is 11 residues. The V gene lost 10 bases and the J gene lost 7 bases, with 14 bases spanning the gap. Germline V gene sequence: CDR1 MDHEN, CDR2 SYDVKM. The CDR3 reads CATLGGREQYF. In DNA form, the CDR3 reads TGTGCCACCCTTGGGGGGAGGGAGCAGTACTTC.

The V gene is TRBV14, the J gene TRBJ2-3; perhaps TRBD1 as D (6 bases). The CDR3 totals 16 residues. The germline gives CDR1 SGHDN, CDR2 FVKESK. Trimming cost V 0 bases and J 9 bases, with 19 bases left between them. CDR3 in DNA: TGTGCCAGCAGCCAAGATAAAGGCGCAGGGGAGATAACGCAGTATTTT. As protein: CASSQDKGAGEITQYF.

The chain recombines TRBV5-1 with TRBJ2-5, with 7 bases aligning to TRBD1. The V gene's germline CDR1 is SGHRS and CDR2 YFSETQ. V was clipped by 0 bases and J by 5 bases; unmatched bases: 4. The CDR3 is 14 residues long. For the CDR3, the DNA is TGCGCCAGCAGCTTGGTAGGGGGCGGGGAGACCCAGTACTTC. This codes for CASSLVGGGETQYF.

The V and J genes are TRBV6-5 and TRBJ2-5; 9 bases match TRBD1. Germline V gives CDR1 MNHEY, CDR2 SVGAGI. The CDR3 runs 15 residues. Trimming cost V 2 bases and J 1 base; bases outside gene matches: 2. CDR3 in amino acids: CASSYGQGPQETQYF. CDR3 nucleotides: TGTGCCAGCAGTTACGGACAGGGGCCCCAAGAGACCCAGTACTTC.